Shown below are 27 T cell receptor beta chains from a single sample sequenced in a study of shared clonotypes between healthy human individuals. The protocol was immunoSEQ multiplex PCR, while the TCRdb copy is restricted to in-frame clones and leaves out a portion. The table lists 2 million to 2.5 million clones, about 95% of them singletons. The sequencing sample was made of naive CD4+ T cells sorted from blood. Subset: CD45RA+ positively selected. The receptors come from a man aged 18 to 29 in good health.

CDR3 residues: CASDRETEAFF. In nucleotides, the CDR3 is TGTGCCAGTGACAGGGAGACTGAAGCTTTCTTT. The rearrangement links TRBV2 to TRBJ1-1; 7 bases are a match to TRBD1. The CDR3 has 11 amino acids. The germline V gene has CDR1 SNHLY and CDR2 FYNNEI. V lost 9 bases and J lost 5; bases outside the gene matches: 3. The whole variable domain, filled in from reference TRBV2 and TRBJ1-1, reads EPEVTQTPSHQVTQMGQEVILRCVPISNHLYFYWYRQILGQKVEFLVSFYNNEISEKSEIFDDQFSVERPDGSNFTLKIRSTKLEDSAMYFCASDRETEAFFGQGTRLTVV.

The V and J genes are TRBV2 and TRBJ1-2; the D is unclear. V lost 3 bases and J 1 base, leaving 6 bases between the germline ends. This CDR3 has 13 amino acids. Germline V gene data show CDR1 as SNHLY and CDR2 as FYNNEI. CDR3 loop: CASSEWVNYGYTF. The CDR3 DNA reads as TGTGCCAGCAGTGAGTGGGTTAACTATGGCTACACCTTC.

On this clone: Other DNA variants within this sample encode the same CDR3. V gene TRBV6-5 combines with J gene TRBJ1-2, with D tentatively TRBD1 (6 bases). Germline loops: CDR1 MNHEY, CDR2 SVGAGI. The ends were cut back, 6 bases at V and 4 bases at J, with 9 bases in the middle. The CDR3 totals 12 residues. The CDR3 sequence: CASRQGSYGYTF. The CDR3 nucleotides are TGTGCCAGCAGACAGGGATCCTATGGCTACACCTTC.

Details on this clone: Within the sample, other DNA sequences also encode this same CDR3. The rearrangement links TRBV25-1 to TRBJ2-7, with D hard to call. The V gene lost 3 bases and the J gene lost 4 bases, with 13 bases spanning the gap. Germline assignment: CDR1 MGHDK and CDR2 SYGVNS. The CDR3 consists of 14 residues. The chain's CDR3 is CASSDPGTAYEQYF. The DNA of the CDR3 is TGTGCCAGCAGTGACCCGGGTACGGCGTACGAGCAGTACTTC.

CDR3 DNA sequence: TGTGCCACTCAACCAGGACTAGCGGTTACCAGCTCCTACAATGAGCAGTTCTTC. The encoded protein is CATQPGLAVTSSYNEQFF. This chain connects TRBV27 to TRBJ2-1, with TRBD2 matching over 10 bases. Germline CDR1 reads MNHEY; CDR2 reads SMNVEV (reference sequence). The CDR3 sequence is 18 residues long. Trimming took 10 bases from V and 0 from J; bases not matched to a gene: 15.

V and J are TRBV10-3 and TRBJ1-1, with D possibly being TRBD1 (5 bases). The length of the CDR3 is 13 residues. CDR1 and CDR2 (germline): ENHRY, SYGVKD. V lost 6 bases to trimming and J lost 0 bases, with 8 bases between them. CDR3 nucleotides: TGTGCCATCAGCCGGGACTTGAACACTGAAGCTTTCTTT. This gives the protein CAISRDLNTEAFF.

The DNA for the CDR3 is TGTGCCACCAGGATCGGACAGGGACGGGGCTACACCTTC. Translated, it gives CATRIGQGRGYTF. The V and J genes are TRBV6-5 and TRBJ1-2; TRBD1 aligns across 8 bases. Germline assignment: CDR1 MNHEY and CDR2 SVGAGI. This CDR3 comprises 13 residues. The J segment lost 8 bases and the V segment lost 10 bases, leaving 12 bases of the junction unmatched.

The chain employs TRBV7-2 and TRBJ1-3; D gene unclear. V gave up 5 bases and J gave up 9 bases, with 26 bases separating them. The CDR3 sequence is 17 residues long. Per the germline V gene, CDR1 is SGHTA and CDR2 is FQGNSA. CDR3 in DNA: TGTGCCAGCAGCCCACGGGCTGATCCCACTCTTGGTGGCACCATATATTTT. Its translation is CASSPRADPTLGGTIYF.

The chain joins TRBV30 to TRBJ2-5; 11 positions agree with TRBD2. The germline gives CDR1 GTSNPN, CDR2 SVGIG (reference sequence). There are 16 residues in the CDR3. The junction had 7 bases not matched to a gene; V was cut back by 2 bases and J by 2 bases. CDR3 amino acids: CAWSSASGGFQETQYF. For the CDR3, the DNA is TGTGCCTGGAGTTCCGCTAGCGGGGGGTTTCAAGAGACCCAGTACTTC.

The chain recombines TRBV5-1 with TRBJ1-2, with D possibly matching TRBD1 (5 bases). In germline, CDR1 is SGHRS, CDR2 YFSETQ. Trimming left V 4 bases short and J 2 bases short, with 12 bases between. This CDR3 has 14 amino acids. The CDR3 loop is CASSEERQNYGYTF. DNA for the CDR3: TGCGCCAGCAGCGAAGAGCGACAGAACTATGGCTACACCTTC.

The CDR3 DNA reads as TGTGCCAGCAGACCGCGGGGGTCAGTGTCACCCCTCCACTTT. Encoded protein: CASRPRGSVSPLHF. This chain uses TRBV27 with TRBJ1-6; tentative D call: TRBD1 (5 bases). The germline V and J ends were trimmed by 6 bases and 10 bases, with 16 bases remaining between them. In germline, CDR1 is MNHEY, CDR2 SMNVEV (reference sequence). The CDR3 totals 14 residues.

The chain uses TRBV5-1 and TRBJ2-7; 8 bases are a match to TRBD1. This CDR3 comprises 14 residues. V dropped 6 bases and J dropped 5; count of bases not matched to a gene: 10. CDR1 and CDR2 (germline): SGHRS, YFSETQ. CDR3 in DNA: TGCGCCAGCACCCTCCGGACAGGGTTTGACGAGCAGTACTTC. Protein: CASTLRTGFDEQYF.

V usage is TRBV6-6 and J usage is TRBJ2-1; maybe TRBD1 (7 bases). Germline V CDR1 and CDR2: MNHNY, SVGAGI (reference sequence). The V end was cut by 6 bases, the J end by 6 bases, with 12 bases between. The CDR3 covers 13 residues. For the CDR3, the DNA is TGTGCCAGCAGGGAGGGGGCAGTCAATGAGCAGTTCTTC. It yields the protein CASREGAVNEQFF.

The chain couples TRBV5-1 to TRBJ1-3; D ambiguous. This CDR3 has 16 amino acids. Trimming cost V 0 bases and J 0 bases, with 10 bases left between them. The germline V gene encodes CDR1 SGHRS and CDR2 YFSETQ. The CDR3 nucleotides read TGCGCCAGCAGCTTGGGTCCGGCGAGCTCTGGAAACACCATATATTTT. Translated: CASSLGPASSGNTIYF.

Worth noting for this clone: The sample holds other DNA sequences that translate to the same CDR3. The chain has TRBV6-6 and TRBJ1-4; no clear D. CDR1 is MNHNY, CDR2 SVGAGI, per germline (reference sequence). The length of the CDR3 is 11 residues. Trimming stripped 7 bases from V and 5 bases from J, with 5 bases between. The CDR3 nucleotides are TGTGCCAGCACCTTAAATGAAAAACTGTTTTTT. Residues: CASTLNEKLFF.

The V gene is TRBV29-1, the J gene TRBJ1-3; D is uncertain. Germline-derived CDR1 and CDR2 are SQVTM and ANQGSEA. This CDR3 comprises 12 residues. Trimming shortened V by 5 bases and J by 0 bases, and 5 bases separated the two germline ends. The CDR3 spells CSVTNSGNTIYF. DNA for the CDR3: TGCAGCGTTACCAACTCTGGAAACACCATATATTTT.

About this clone itself: This sample includes further DNA sequences coding for the same CDR3. This chain connects TRBV4-1 to TRBJ2-1; 7 bases match TRBD2. The length of the CDR3 is 17 residues. Germline V gives CDR1 MGHRA, CDR2 YSYEKL. V lost 1 base and J lost 2; bases outside the gene matches: 8. CDR3: CASSQGSLAGAYNEQFF. CDR3 sequence (DNA): TGCGCCAGCAGCCAAGGGTCCCTCGCGGGGGCCTACAATGAGCAGTTCTTC.

The V call is TRBV2, the J call TRBJ1-5; D gene uncertain. The V end lost 7 bases, the J end lost 1 base, and 14 bases lay between the germline ends. The CDR3 runs 15 residues. Germline-derived CDR1 and CDR2 are SNHLY and FYNNEI. CDR3 bases: TGTGCCAGCATGGGCGGGGAAGTGAGCAATCAGCCCCAGCATTTT. Protein product: CASMGGEVSNQPQHF.

The chain has TRBV6-5 and TRBJ1-1; D remains ambiguous. With 10 bases removed from V and 2 bases from J, the gap between germline ends came to 20 bases. CDR1 and CDR2 from the germline V gene are MNHEY and SVGAGI. The CDR3 has 15 residues. The CDR3 region has the DNA TGTGCCACCACGACGTATGGGATTCAAAACACTGAAGCTTTCTTT. Translating it yields CATTTYGIQNTEAFF.

This clone is a singleton in its sample. The rearrangement links TRBV11-2 to TRBJ2-7; D unresolved. The CDR3 is 12 amino acids. The germline V gene encodes CDR1 SGHAT and CDR2 FQNNGV. V was shortened by 5 bases and J by 6 bases, with 11 bases between the two germline ends. As DNA, the CDR3 is TGTGCCAGCAGCCTCGCCGGCTTCGAGCAGTACTTC. Translated: CASSLAGFEQYF.

V and J are TRBV5-1 and TRBJ1-1, with D perhaps TRBD1 (5 bases). V was trimmed by 0 bases and J by 3 bases, leaving 9 bases between them. CDR3 size: 14 residues. The germline V gene has CDR1 SGHRS and CDR2 YFSETQ. The CDR3 DNA is TGCGCCAGCAGCTTGGCAGGGTTTGACACTGAAGCTTTCTTT. Amino acid sequence: CASSLAGFDTEAFF.

The chain has TRBV6-1 and TRBJ1-2; weak D call: TRBD1 (5 bases). Deletions cut 2 bases from V and 0 bases from J, with 19 bases between. CDR1 and CDR2 (germline): MNHNS, SASEGT. CDR3 length equals 18 residues. CDR3 region: CASSEIRQWGPSNYGYTF. CDR3 in DNA: TGTGCCAGCAGTGAAATTAGGCAGTGGGGACCCTCTAACTATGGCTACACCTTC.

Comments on this clone: In the same sample, other DNA sequences code for this CDR3. The chain is built from TRBV30 and TRBJ1-1; D is possibly TRBD1 (6 bases). Trimming removed 2 bases from V and 3 bases from J, with 10 bases in between. CDR3 length equals 13 residues. In germline, CDR1 is GTSNPN, CDR2 SVGIG (reference sequence). The DNA for the CDR3 is TGTGCCTGGAGTTTGGGGGGCGACACTGAAGCTTTCTTT. This sequence encodes CAWSLGGDTEAFF.

This clone occurred once. This chain uses TRBV7-2 with TRBJ2-2; TRBD2 matches at 7 bases. CDR3 size: 18 residues. V lost 7 bases, J lost 2 bases, and 16 bases stayed unmatched. The germline V gene has CDR1 SGHTA and CDR2 FQGNSA. CDR3 sequence (DNA): TGTGCCAGCACCGGGATGGGCGGGAGTTTCGCAAACACCGGGGAGCTGTTTTTT. Encoded protein: CASTGMGGSFANTGELFF.

In nucleotides, the CDR3 is TGTGCCGGAAGGACTAGCGGCACAGATACGCAGTATTTT. Encoded protein: CAGRTSGTDTQYF. The genes are TRBV7-2 and TRBJ2-3, with 9 bases matching TRBD2. The length of the CDR3 is 13 residues. V shed 11 bases and J 1 base; nucleotides not matched to a gene: 4. Germline V gene lookup returns CDR1 SGHTA and CDR2 FQGNSA.

In regard to this clone: A read error may account for a junction end that differs from germline. V and J are TRBV7-7 and TRBJ2-1; 14 bases map to TRBD2. CDR1 is SSHAT, CDR2 FNYEAQ, per germline (reference sequence). The CDR3 runs 16 residues. CDR3 sequence: CASSLSGLAGDNEQFF. CDR3 nucleotide sequence: TGTGCTAGCAGCTTGTCGGGACTAGCGGGAGACAATGAGCAGTTCTTC.

J is TRBJ2-7 and V is TRBV28; tentatively, D is TRBD1 (5 bases). CDR1 is MDHEN and CDR2 is SYDVKM in the germline V gene. With 5 bases removed from V and 4 bases from J, the gap between germline ends came to 9 bases. This CDR3 is built from 12 residues. The chain's CDR3 is CASSARGYEQYF. Here the CDR3 DNA reads TGTGCCAGCAGTGCAAGGGGATACGAGCAGTACTTC. The entire variable domain, with the rest obtained from reference TRBV28 and TRBJ2-7, is as follows: DVKVTQSSRYLVKRTGEKVFLECVQDMDHENMFWYRQDPGLGLRLIYFSYDVKMKEKGDIPEGYSVSREKKERFSLILESASTNQTSMYLCASSARGYEQYFGPGTRLTVT.